This T cell receptor beta chain was observed in a study of T cells in AML relapse after transplant (dated by TCRdb to the late 2010s). About the full investigation: The remission controls were clinically matched patients who stayed in long-term complete remission and had more than 3 years of follow-up. Remission samples were obtained from bone marrow collected about 1 year after HSCT from patients in whom complete remission was maintained. In this retrospective study, inhibitory receptor expression and TCR repertoires of bone marrow T cells were examined in patients given allogeneic HSCT for myeloid malignancy. Overall study results and their limits: The TCR repertoire comparisons were based on very few samples, with only a few individuals in each group for unsorted bone marrow.

Looking up the germline V gene (reference sequence) yields CDR1 LGHDT and CDR2 YNNKEL. Including cysteine and phenylalanine, the CDR3 has 14 amino acids. CDR3 DNA only is kept here, 42 bases in frame from base 1. At the junction V is shortened by 5 bases and J by 3 bases; bases outside the gene matches: 5. The method was PCR. A modified RACE PCR protocol, not multiplex PCR, was used to amplify TCR alpha and beta chains from RNA. Libraries were sequenced on an Illumina MiSeq, and raw reads were demultiplexed according to sample-specific barcode combinations. In the paper's pipeline: MiXCR software was used to identify TCR clonotypes from the sequencing reads. The public reads were reprocessed in TCRdb via fastp at Q25 and MiXCR, keeping in-frame beta chains. All rows with the same CDR3 protein become a single entry with the most common DNA and genes. The V and J calls were not made by the authors but by TCRdb's processing. For this sample there are under 4,000 distinct CDR3 sequences; about 10% appear just once. The top ten hold approximately 31% of the sample.

This clonotype qualifies as medium-sized (0.01 to 0.1%). The antigen it recognizes is unknown. Per-base quality was not reported, and no clone a single base away is much larger than it. The rearrangement joined TRBV3-1 to TRBJ2-7, with 9 junctional bases fitting TRBD2. The sequence was collected from a human donor who had a stem cell transplant for acute myeloid leukemia. A transplant means some T cells may be of graft donor rather than patient origin. The sample here was bone marrow, either the whole sample or a sorted T cell fraction (not recorded which), taken in complete remission. The DNA sequence follows: TGTGCCAGCAGCAGAGCGGGGGGTGACTACGAGCAGTACTTC. Translated, it reads CASSRAGGDYEQYF.